This TCR beta chain was observed in a study of blood T cell repertoires in COVID-19 (dated by TCRdb to the early 2020s). A note on the overall study: The collaborator samples originated in the United States, Italy and Spain and spanned the acute and convalescent phases of COVID-19. The material from the prospective study consisted of cDNA or gDNA derived from T cells, B-cell-depleted T cells, or PBMCs. Subjects who had been exposed to COVID-19, were actively infected with it, or had recovered from it provided the deeply sampled blood TCRbeta repertoires that made up the dataset. The repertoires were made available in a free public database intended to serve as a resource for research on the immune response to SARS-CoV-2. Samples were obtained from the ongoing ImmuneRACE study (first 160 participants) and from about 1,300 subjects provided by 6 global collaborators. The sample metadata nearly always contained a de-identified subject ID, COVID-19 status, age in years and sex. Where available, HLA class I and class II types were obtained from metadata supplied by the sample provider rather than from assay-based typing.

Paper-wide results and their limitations: The amount of clinical and demographic metadata varied by source and participant and was provided uncurated.

TCRbeta CDR3 regions were amplified from genomic DNA by means of the immunoSEQ Assay, a bias-controlled multiplex PCR. On the study's bioinformatics: Within the assay, amplification of reference gene primers was used to estimate how many nucleated cells each sample contained. To quantify the absolute abundance of each unique TCRbeta CDR3 rearrangement, sequence reads were collapsed and filtered. Productive Simpson clonality was computed per sample as the square root of Simpson's diversity index over productive rearrangements. The clones in this table, taken by TCRdb from immuneACCESS, are in-frame only. Not every clone is retained; where verified, under half of the shortfall comes from an unresolved V gene, and the cause of the rest is unknown. V, J and clone size were drawn from that table, and D and trimming were deduced from the DNA. In all, the sample holds under 70,000 clones, and about nine tenths of those were seen once. Jointly, the top ten make up about 6.4% of the sample.

The collaborating institutions used their own protocols to collect whole blood in K2EDTA tubes. For TCRbeta analysis, collaborators shipped samples in one of three forms: frozen whole blood, isolated PBMCs, or DNA extracted from either of those sample types. In the case of this clone: It lacks a known antigen. No much larger clonotype is one base removed from it; base qualities were not supplied.

Looking up the germline V gene yields CDR1 MDHEN and CDR2 SYDVKM. There are 14 amino acids in the CDR3, from cysteine to phenylalanine inclusive. Just CDR3 DNA is preserved here, 42 bases in frame from base 1. Trimming at the junction amounts to 8 bases on V and 8 bases on J, and the germline ends lie 18 bases apart. The chain was built from TRBV28 and TRBJ1-4; a weak D assignment points to TRBD1 (5 bases agree). This clonotype originated in an older woman with acute or convalescent COVID-19. The specimen was peripheral blood. The CDR3 protein sequence reads: CASLDPGGREKLFF. The nucleotide sequence is given as TGTGCCAGCCTCGACCCGGGGGGGAGGGAAAAACTGTTTTTT.